The clone carrying this TCR beta chain was detected many times. Its cognate antigen is unknown. The TCR cDNA carried a universal primer site and UMIs from 5'RACE template switching. Using its own MiXCR run on the 5' RACE reads, TCRdb lists one record per CDR3 protein. The sample records some 240,000 distinct CDR3 sequences, roughly 3% being singletons. The source of the sample is a study of T cells after yellow fever vaccination. Study context: Preparation of fractions with low cell numbers was performed using SMART-Seq v4 Ultra Low Input.

Study-wide points: Detected again after the booster were most primary-vaccination clones, at nearly 97% CD4 and 80% to 90% CD8. In FACS-sorted repertoires, abundant clonotypes from the bulk population could appear as contaminants.

The source material was CD4+ T cells sorted from PBMCs, sampled 10 days after the yellow fever booster vaccination. The sequence was obtained from a man in his late teens or twenties who received the YFV17D yellow fever vaccine.

The CDR3 protein is CASSNPGVANEQFF. Here the CDR3 DNA reads TGTGCCAGCTCAAACCCCGGAGTGGCCAATGAGCAGTTCTTC. This sequence joins TRBV7-8 and TRBJ2-1, with D uncertain. Germline values: CDR1 SGHVS, CDR2 FQNEAQ. The CDR3 consists of 14 residues. The V end was cut by 8 bases, the J end by 6 bases, with 17 bases between.